This T cell receptor beta chain was obtained from a study of Ad26.COV2.S vaccination and SARS-CoV-2 variants. Looking at the study overall: Enrolled in COV1001, the donor was in the Ad26.COV2.S trial arm, which received the vaccine.

Study observations and caveats: Breadth, reportedly substantial, characterized the spike-specific CD8+ and CD4+ T cell responses after vaccination.

Specified treatment: about 20 received Ad26.COV2.S at low or high dose, single or two shots; several received placebo; per-sample allocation not given. On day 63 after the first injection, vaccine and placebo recipients gave samples. Profiled with immunoSEQ multiplex PCR; TCRdb holds only in-frame clones, not every one. The sample carries more than 400,000 clones, around 92% recorded once. To note about this clone: What it binds is unknown.

The sequencing here drew on peripheral blood, taken in a trial of Ad26.COV2.S vaccine versus placebo. The receptor was derived from a person between 18 and 65 years old who received the Ad26.COV2.S COVID-19 vaccine or a placebo.

CDR3 sequence (DNA): TGCGCCAGCAGCTTGTCAGGCGATCGCGAGACCCAGTACTTC. This translates into CASSLSGDRETQYF. The chain couples TRBV5-1 to TRBJ2-5, with D hard to call. Per the germline V gene, CDR1 is SGHRS and CDR2 is YFSETQ. The CDR3 sequence is 14 residues long. The V and J ends lost 1 base and 5 bases respectively, with 12 bases between them.